This T cell receptor (beta chain) came from a study of patients and donors after allogeneic stem cell transplantation. The germline gives CDR1 SQVTM, CDR2 ANQGSEA. J lost 1 base, V lost 6 bases, and 7 bases had no gene match. CDR3 length: 15 amino acids. Via MiXCR, TCRdb re-called the RT-PCR reads, giving one row per CDR3 protein. Among some 150,000 distinct CDR3 sequences, over 30% were seen once, and the ten largest hold less than 60%. Material for sequencing was blood, either unsorted or a sorted T cell fraction (not recorded which). The chain couples TRBV29-1 to TRBJ2-4; 9 bases fit TRBD1. The receptor comes from a human donor who was either an allogeneic HSCT recipient or a stem cell or donor lymphocyte infusion donor (not recorded which). It is not recorded whose cells these are; they may come from a transplant donor. CDR3 DNA: TGCAGCGTGGGTACAGGGGGCATGGCCAAAAACATTCAGTACTTC. Translation: CSVGTGGMAKNIQYF.